The entry below gives a single T cell receptor beta chain sequence along with its context. Its target is unknown. These data come from a study of cytomegalovirus exposure and HLA in healthy donors. Background on the study: Among the approximately 430 donors who were genotyped, about 80% fell in the genetic ancestry cluster that is associated with self-reported Caucasian donors. General observations from the study: Reportedly, HLA-A and HLA-B alleles of most subjects were accurately predicted from TCR beta. Data from an earlier analysis indicated that most TCR beta V segments were productive either about 87% or about 30% of the time.

In the PCR, 60 Vbeta and 13 Jbeta primers were used. Here immunoSEQ multiplex PCR was the method, and the copy in TCRdb shows in-frame clones only, minus some. The sample contains under 120,000 clones, about 83% of which appear only once. The CDR3 covers 14 residues. Trimming pared 0 bases from V and 3 bases from J, leaving 8 bases between. From germline, CDR1 is MNHEY and CDR2 SVGAGI. Sequencing was carried out using PBMCs. This clonotype originated in a female donor in good health and CMV-seropositive. The J gene is TRBJ1-1, the V gene TRBV6-5; D may be TRBD1 (5 bases). CDR3: CASSYSRTYTEAFF. CDR3 sequence (DNA): TGTGCCAGCAGTTACTCGAGGACATACACTGAAGCTTTCTTT.